This T cell receptor (beta chain) was sequenced for a study of vaccination effects on CD4 cells after COVID-19. Study findings and constraints: Post-vaccine spike-reactive clones in convalescents were mainly new vaccine-induced clones.

V dropped 1 base and J dropped 4 bases, with 16 bases sitting between them. Per the germline V gene, CDR1 is SGHNT and CDR2 is YENEEA. CDR3 length: 16 residues. Investigators separated out CD4+ T cells once around 10 days of culture had passed. Convalescent patients had PCR-confirmed SARS-CoV-2 infection between March and December 2020. Each participant was given two doses of one vaccine (BNT162b2 or mRNA-1273). Using immunoSEQ multiplex PCR, the repertoire was profiled, and TCRdb retains in-frame clones only, with some absent. The sample yields 50,000 or so clones, about 70% seen once. A note on this clone: The antigen is not known.

The TCR originated in a human donor who had a prior SARS-CoV-2 infection. J is TRBJ2-5 and V is TRBV11-3; D is unresolved. Sequenced material: CD4+ T cells from PBMCs cultured without peptide, taken after COVID-19 vaccination. CDR3: CASSLAGANRPETQYF. CDR3 coding DNA: TGTGCCAGCAGCTTAGCGGGCGCCAATCGGCCAGAGACCCAGTACTTC.